This T cell receptor beta chain was sequenced in a study of blood T cell repertoires in COVID-19. The overall study: T cells, B-cell-depleted T cells, or PBMCs supplied cDNA or gDNA.

Per germline, CDR1 SGHDN and CDR2 FVKESK. CDR3 length: 14 amino acids. After removal of 3 bases from V and 3 bases from J, the junction contained 1 base not matched to a gene. Data came from immunoSEQ multiplex PCR; TCRdb stores just in-frame clones and leaves some out. The sample shows under 200,000 clones, approximately 87% of them seen only once. The rearrangement uses TRBV14 and TRBJ1-2; 10 nucleotides match TRBD1. The clonotype was recovered from a man aged 35 to 55 with active or convalescent COVID-19. The specimen was peripheral blood. The CDR3 nucleotides are TGTGCCAGCAGCCACGGGACAGGGGACTATGGCTACACCTTC. Translating it yields CASSHGTGDYGYTF.